This T cell receptor beta chain is from a study of cytomegalovirus exposure and HLA in healthy donors. Findings of the study overall: As confirmed in vitro, a few CMV-associated chains were specific for CMV antigens. Some 16,000 TCR beta sequences were associated with HLA alleles at 0.05 false discovery rate in a later analysis.

The primer mix had 60 Vbeta and 13 Jbeta primers. Measured with immunoSEQ multiplex PCR; TCRdb has only the in-frame clones, and not every one. Here the sample spans more than 85,000 clones, roughly 80% being singletons. With respect to this clone: No antigen is known for it.

The CDR3 length is 17 residues. Germline V lookup: CDR1 SGHRS, CDR2 YFSETQ. With 4 bases clipped from V and 3 bases from J, the junction kept 8 bases outside the gene matches. This receptor was identified in a man aged 30-40 years in good health and CMV-seropositive. Sequencing was done on a sample of PBMCs. The chain recombines TRBV5-1 with TRBJ2-1, with 12 bases identical to TRBD2. The CDR3 DNA reads TGCGCCAGCAGCCCAAAGACTAGCGGGGGTCTCTACAATGAGCAGTTCTTC. This gives the protein CASSPKTSGGLYNEQFF. The whole variable domain, filled in from reference TRBV5-1 and TRBJ2-1, reads KAGVTQTPRYLIKTRGQQVTLSCSPISGHRSVSWYQQTPGQGLQFLFEYFSETQRNKGNFPGRFSGRQFSNSRSEMNVSTLELGDSALYLCASSPKTSGGLYNEQFFGPGTRLTVL.